The TCR beta chain described here comes from a study of identical twins. Study conclusions and caveats: Carriage of fewer insertions was seen in abundant cord blood beta clonotypes, whereas memory repertoires showed none. Invariant MAIT and iNKT cells may have partly biased zero-insertion analyses.

TCRdb re-derived calls from the 5' RACE reads in MiXCR, one entry per CDR3 protein. The table includes nearly 650,000 distinct CDR3 sequences, less than 9% detected once. This CDR3 region has 14 residues. Germline values: CDR1 SGHRS, CDR2 YFSETQ. Trimming left V 5 bases short and J 7 bases short, with 19 bases between. The donors were all healthy and Caucasian. Worth noting for this clonotype: Its antigen remains unknown.

In addition, the sample was reused for a study of yellow fever vaccine responses in identical twins.

Sequencing used PBMCs. This clonotype was obtained from a woman aged 18-30 years in good health. The rearrangement links TRBV5-1 to TRBJ2-7; TRBD1 is a possible D gene (6 bases). As DNA, the CDR3 is TGCGCCAGCAGTACAGCCGGGACATTCCAAGAGCAGTACTTC. This gives the protein CASSTAGTFQEQYF.